This TCR beta chain was identified in a study of control samples from healthy donors and cancer patients. The CDR3 has 15 amino acids. Germline CDR1 and CDR2: WNHNN and SYGVQD (reference sequence). Trimming stripped 2 bases from V and 7 bases from J, with 14 bases between. Repertoires were generated with immunoSEQ multiplex PCR, while TCRdb's copy carries only in-frame clones and drops some. The sample records 130,000 or so clones, around nine tenths being singletons. This sequence joins TRBV10-1 and TRBJ2-2; D call uncertain. The sequenced sample was blood. The receptor was isolated from a young man in good health. The CDR3 loop reads CASSEIRSFGGELFF. The CDR3 nucleotides read TGCGCCAGCAGTGAGATAAGGAGTTTTGGCGGGGAGCTGTTTTTT.